The T cell receptor beta chain under discussion was sequenced for a study of regulatory T cells in long-lasting Graves disease. Looking at the study overall: Persistent cases took antithyroid drugs over 5 years and stayed TSH receptor antibody positive.

Combining iRepertoire HTBI primers with Arm-PCR of CDR3 regions, the authors built TCR beta libraries. Original methodology: Across the samples, identification revealed 50 to 80 TRBV and 14 TRBJ segments. TCRdb redid the calling of the multiplex PCR reads with MiXCR, one entry per CDR3 protein. These V and J calls are TCRdb output, not the study's own analysis. The table shows roughly 450,000 distinct CDR3 sequences, with approximately 22% occurring only once. Described time point: persistent/refractory GD, antithyroid drugs over 5 years with positive TRAb. Making the TCR library involved RNA that had been extracted from PBMCs. There are a few counts of this clonotype. The CDR3 contains 12 residues. In germline, CDR1 is LGHNT, CDR2 FRNRAP. The V segment lost 6 bases and the J segment 5 bases; nucleotides outside the gene matches: 3.

The rearrangement uses TRBV12-5 and TRBJ2-5, with TRBD2 matching 7 bases. The material sequenced was peripheral blood mononuclear cells (PBMCs), taken when the disease was refractory, from a patient treated with antithyroid drugs. The sequence was obtained from a female donor with Graves disease. CDR3 in DNA: TGTGCTAGTGGCCTGGGGGGGGAGACCCAGTACTTC. It codes for CASGLGGETQYF.